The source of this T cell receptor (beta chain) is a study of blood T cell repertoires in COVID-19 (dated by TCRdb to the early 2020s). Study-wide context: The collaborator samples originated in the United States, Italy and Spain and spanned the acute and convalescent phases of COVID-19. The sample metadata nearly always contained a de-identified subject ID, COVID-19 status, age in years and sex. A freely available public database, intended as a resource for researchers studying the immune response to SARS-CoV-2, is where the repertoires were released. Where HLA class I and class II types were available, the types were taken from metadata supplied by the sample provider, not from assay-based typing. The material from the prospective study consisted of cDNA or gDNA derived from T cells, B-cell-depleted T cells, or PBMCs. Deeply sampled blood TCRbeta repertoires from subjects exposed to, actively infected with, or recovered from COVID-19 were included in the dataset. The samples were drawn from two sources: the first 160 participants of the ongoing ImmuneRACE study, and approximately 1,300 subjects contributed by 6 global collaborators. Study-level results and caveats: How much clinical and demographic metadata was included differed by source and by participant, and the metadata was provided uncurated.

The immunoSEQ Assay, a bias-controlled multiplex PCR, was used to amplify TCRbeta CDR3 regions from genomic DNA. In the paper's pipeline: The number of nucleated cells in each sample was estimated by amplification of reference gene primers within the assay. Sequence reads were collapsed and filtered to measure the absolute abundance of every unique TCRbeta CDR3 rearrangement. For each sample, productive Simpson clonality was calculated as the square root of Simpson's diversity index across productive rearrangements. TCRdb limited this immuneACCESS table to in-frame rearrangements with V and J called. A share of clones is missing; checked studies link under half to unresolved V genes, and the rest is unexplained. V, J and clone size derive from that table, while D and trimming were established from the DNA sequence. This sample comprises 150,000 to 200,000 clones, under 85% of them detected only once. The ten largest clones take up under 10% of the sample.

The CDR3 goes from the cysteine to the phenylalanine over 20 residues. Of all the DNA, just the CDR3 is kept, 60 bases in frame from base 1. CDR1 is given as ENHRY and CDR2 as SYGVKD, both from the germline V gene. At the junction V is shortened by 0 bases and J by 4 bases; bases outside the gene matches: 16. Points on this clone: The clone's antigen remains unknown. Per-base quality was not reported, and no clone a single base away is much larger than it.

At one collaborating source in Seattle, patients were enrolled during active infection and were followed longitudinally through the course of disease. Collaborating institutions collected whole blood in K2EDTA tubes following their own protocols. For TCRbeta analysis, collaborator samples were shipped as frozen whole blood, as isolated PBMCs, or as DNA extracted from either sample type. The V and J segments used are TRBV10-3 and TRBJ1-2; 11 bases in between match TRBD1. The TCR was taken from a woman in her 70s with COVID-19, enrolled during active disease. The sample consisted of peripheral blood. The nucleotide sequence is TGTGCCATCAGTGAGTCGACGAGCTCAGGACAGGGGGCCATCCGCTATGGCTACACCTTC. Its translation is CAISESTSSGQGAIRYGYTF.